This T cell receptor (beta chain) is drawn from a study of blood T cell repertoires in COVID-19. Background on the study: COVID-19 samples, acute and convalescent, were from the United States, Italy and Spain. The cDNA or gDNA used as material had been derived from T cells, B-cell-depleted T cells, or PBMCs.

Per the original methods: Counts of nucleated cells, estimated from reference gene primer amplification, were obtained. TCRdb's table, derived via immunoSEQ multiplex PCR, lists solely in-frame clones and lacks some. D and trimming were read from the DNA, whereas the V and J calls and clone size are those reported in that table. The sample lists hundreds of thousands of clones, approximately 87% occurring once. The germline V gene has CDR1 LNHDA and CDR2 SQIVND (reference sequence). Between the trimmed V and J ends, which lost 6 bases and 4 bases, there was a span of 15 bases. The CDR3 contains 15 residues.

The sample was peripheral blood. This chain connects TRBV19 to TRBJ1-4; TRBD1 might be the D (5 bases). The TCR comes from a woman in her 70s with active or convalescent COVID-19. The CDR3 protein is CASRGGTVNNEKLFF. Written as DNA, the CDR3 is TGTGCCAGTAGGGGGGGGACGGTCAATAATGAAAAACTGTTTTTT.